This TCR beta chain was sequenced during a study of cytomegalovirus exposure and HLA in healthy donors. Study results and caveats: Rarity held for most TCR sequences, but there were some public TCRs that occurred in many donors.

Of note for this clone: Its specificity is not known.

The CDR3 is 16 residues long. Primers included in the PCR were 60 Vbeta and 13 Jbeta primers. Clones were sequenced by immunoSEQ multiplex PCR, and TCRdb holds only the in-frame ones, with some missing. The data contain approximately 130,000 clones, 6.5% to 9.5% of them singletons. Source material: PBMCs. The TCR sequence derives from a woman aged 40 to 50 in good health and CMV-seropositive. The chain joins TRBV21-1 to TRBJ1-6; the table's D gene call, TRBD1, was not cross checked with the DNA. TRBV21-1 is given as a pseudogene. The CDR3 protein is CASSKLGQGNNSPLHF. The CDR3 nucleotides read TGTGCCAGCAGCAAACTGGGGCAGGGTAATAATTCACCCCTCCACTTT.